This T cell receptor (beta chain) was recovered during a study of T cells in Graves' hyperthyroidism and ophthalmopathy. TCR beta CDR3 region amplification was performed from RNA transcripts. The HTBI set primed first-round TCR CDR3 RT-PCR. TCRdb itself ran the multiplex PCR reads through MiXCR, one entry per CDR3 protein. The data show approximately 320,000 distinct CDR3 sequences, with roughly 15% seen just once and around 34% held by the top ten. Germline loops: CDR1 MDHEN, CDR2 SYDVKM. The CDR3 extends over 15 amino acids. The ends were cut back, 2 bases at V and 2 bases at J, with 11 bases in the middle. Study results and limitations: Ophthalmopathy was distinguished from stable hyperthyroidism by 13 V-J signatures.

Remarks on this clonotype: Its antigen is not known.

The sample consisted of blood. The chain links TRBV28 to TRBJ2-3, with D possibly matching TRBD2 (6 bases). This TCR came from a man aged 25 to 40 with Graves' hyperthyroidism. CDR3 residues: CASSLGGQNTDTQYF. The CDR3 DNA reads as TGTGCCAGCAGTTTAGGAGGGCAGAACACAGATACGCAGTATTTT.